A single TCR beta chain is shown here with its context. What antigen it recognizes has not been identified. No much larger clone exists at a distance of one base, and base qualities are not known. These data come from a study of cytomegalovirus exposure and HLA in healthy donors listed by TCRdb under 2017. About the study as a whole: The 550 to 750 repertoires of the first cohort and the 120 validation repertoires were produced on the same platform, according to a later analysis. The study was designed to test whether signatures of past pathogen exposure could be identified by cataloging public T cell receptors. Along with the approximately 700-subject first cohort, a separate validation cohort of over 90 different subjects was used. High-throughput TCR immunosequencing, statistical association of individual TCRs with disease status, and machine learning were combined to predict cytomegalovirus infection status.

From a lookup of the germline V gene (reference sequence), CDR1 and CDR2 are MNHEY and SMNVEV. The CDR3 goes from the cysteine to the phenylalanine over 13 residues. Just the 39-base CDR3 DNA is kept, in frame starting at base 1. V is trimmed back by 4 bases and J by 4 bases, and the junction contains 2 bases that no gene match accounts for. The investigation overall reported the following: The study listed 150 to 200 TCR beta chains as associated with cytomegalovirus. Three of the identified cytomegalovirus-associated TCR beta chains were confirmed in vitro to be specific for cytomegalovirus antigens. Most TCR sequences were observed very rarely across donors, whereas some public TCRs were present in many individuals. Subsequent analysis determined that TCRs grouped into clusters in the first cohort also showed a tendency toward co-occurrence across the 120 or so validation repertoires, and approximately 93% of cluster scores exceeded 0. The classifier was reported to diagnose cytomegalovirus status with high specificity and sensitivity in both the original and validation cohorts. The validation cohort had no HLA typing available for a later analysis, so co-occurrence within that cohort was assessed over all 120 or so repertoires. It was suggested by the authors that the approach could potentially be generalized to other disease states and immunological phenotypes.

Receptors were amplified or captured by the immunoSEQ multiplex PCR assay. The study's processing was this. A statistical classification framework was developed to diagnose cytomegalovirus status using the catalog of TCR beta chain sequences. TCRdb obtained this table from immuneACCESS and retained in-frame rearrangements with V and J assigned. These tables miss some clones; where compared with another copy, unresolved V genes account for less than half of the shortfall, and the remainder is unexplained. The DNA gave D and trimming, while V, J and clone size come from that table. This sample lists 150,000 to 200,000 clones; 80% to 90% were detected once. Approximately 2.2% of the sample is in the top ten clones. Separate from the approximately 700-subject first cohort, the validation cohort of 95 to 150 subjects was the group to which the donors belonged.

The receptor's source is a woman between 18 and 30 years old in good health and CMV-seronegative. Here the chain combines TRBV27 and TRBJ1-1; 8 bases in between match TRBD1. Sequenced input: PBMCs. CDR3 reads: CASSSGQGTEAFF. The nucleotide sequence reads TGTGCCAGCAGTTCCGGACAGGGCACTGAAGCTTTCTTT.